There are a few counts of the clone carrying this T cell receptor beta chain. Its antigen remains unknown. This entry comes from a study of CD8 T cells in ankylosing spondylitis. Study-wide points: Roughly eight highly homologous variants made up a TCR beta motif, and this motif appeared characteristic of ankylosing spondylitis blood.

The germline V and J ends were trimmed by 1 base and 2 bases, with 10 bases remaining between them. Germline V gives CDR1 KGHSH, CDR2 LQKENI. This CDR3 comprises 15 residues. Researchers built TCR beta libraries using quantitative 5'-RACE with molecular barcodes. TCRdb recomputed calls from the 5' RACE reads with MiXCR, one row per CDR3 protein. Of around 300,000 distinct CDR3 sequences detected, around 10% appear once; the ten largest clones hold 9.1%. The source is a female donor with ankylosing spondylitis or in good health (not recorded which). The sequenced sample was blood, either unsorted or a sorted T cell fraction (not recorded which). The V and J genes are TRBV18 and TRBJ2-3; D call uncertain. The CDR3 here is CASSPRQISTDTQYF. CDR3 bases: TGTGCCAGCTCACCACGGCAGATTTCCACAGATACGCAGTATTTT. The full variable domain, completed using reference TRBV18 and TRBJ2-3, is NAGVMQNPRHLVRRRGQEARLRCSPMKGHSHVYWYRQLPEEGLKFMVYLQKENIIDESGMPKERFSAEFPKEGPSILRIQQVVRGDSAAYFCASSPRQISTDTQYFGPGTRLTVL.